These 17 T cell receptor beta chains originate from one sample sequenced in a study of blood T cell repertoires in COVID-19. Profiled with immunoSEQ multiplex PCR; TCRdb holds only in-frame clones, not every one. Among around 100,000 clones listed, 85% to 90% were seen once. The sample consisted of peripheral blood. The source of these receptors is a human donor in a cohort sampled during active COVID-19.

The chain joins TRBV19 to TRBJ2-1; 12 nucleotides agree with TRBD2. Unmatched junction bases numbered 7, after V lost 4 bases and J lost 9 bases. Germline V lookup: CDR1 LNHDA, CDR2 SQIVND (reference sequence). This CDR3 is 15 amino acids long. For the CDR3, the DNA is TGTGCCAGTAGTAGGACTAGCGGGACGGGGGGTGAGCAGTTCTTC. Protein sequence: CASSRTSGTGGEQFF.

The CDR3 protein is CASSPEKGGTEAFF. The CDR3 coding sequence is TGTGCCAGCAGCCCCGAGAAGGGAGGGACTGAAGCTTTCTTT. The rearrangement uses TRBV7-9 and TRBJ1-1; D ambiguous. There are 14 residues in the CDR3. V gave up 5 bases and J gave up 5 bases, with 15 bases separating them. Per germline, CDR1 SEHNR and CDR2 FQNEAQ (reference sequence). Filled out from reference TRBV7-9 and TRBJ1-1, the complete variable domain reads DTGVSQNPRHKITKRGQNVTFRCDPISEHNRLYWYRQTLGQGPEFLTYFQNEAQLEKSRLLSDRFSAERPKGSFSTLEIQRTEQGDSAMYLCASSPEKGGTEAFFGQGTRLTVV.

The V call is TRBV15, the J call TRBJ2-2; TRBD2 aligns across 16 bases. The V gene's germline CDR1 is LNHNV and CDR2 YYDKDF (reference sequence). This CDR3 has 16 amino acids. The V segment lost 5 bases and the J segment 7 bases; nucleotides outside the gene matches: 4. CDR3 nucleotides: TGTGCCACCAGCGAGGGACTAGCGGGAGGGCTCGGGGAGCTGTTTTTT. It specifies CATSEGLAGGLGELFF.

V gene TRBV19 combines with J gene TRBJ2-1; 9 nucleotides match TRBD1. The V gene's germline CDR1 is LNHDA and CDR2 SQIVND (reference sequence). This CDR3 contains 13 residues. Germline trimming cut 6 bases from V and 9 bases from J; bases unmatched to any gene: 6. The CDR3 nucleotides read TGTGCCAGTAGCCCGGACAGGGGAAGTGAGCAGTTCTTC. It codes for CASSPDRGSEQFF. Using reference TRBV19 and TRBJ2-1 for the parts outside the CDR3, the full variable domain is DGGITQSPKYLFRKEGQNVTLSCEQNLNHDAMYWYRQDPGQGLRLIYYSQIVNDFQKGDIAEGYSVSREKKESFPLTVTSAQKNPTAFYLCASSPDRGSEQFFGPGTRLTVL.

The rearrangement joins TRBV18 to TRBJ1-6; 7 bases are a match to TRBD1. The CDR3 extends over 14 amino acids. V dropped 6 bases and J dropped 10; count of bases not matched to a gene: 9. Germline CDR1 and CDR2: KGHSH and LQKENI. The CDR3 DNA is TGTGCCAGCTCCATACAGGGGAGAGAATCACCCCTCCACTTT. Its protein is CASSIQGRESPLHF.

The chain recombines TRBV12-5 with TRBJ1-5, with 7 bases matching TRBD1. The CDR3 is 20 amino acids. The germline gives CDR1 LGHNT, CDR2 FRNRAP. The V segment lost 4 bases and the J segment 1 base; nucleotides outside the gene matches: 19. This chain's CDR3 is CASGSIPDGTAAWSNQPQHF. CDR3 sequence (DNA): TGTGCTAGTGGTTCTATACCGGATGGGACAGCGGCTTGGAGCAATCAGCCCCAGCATTTT.

The chain has TRBV28 and TRBJ1-1, with 7 bases fitting TRBD1. Unmatched junction bases numbered 23, after V lost 3 bases and J lost 10 bases. CDR3 length: 18 amino acids. The germline gives CDR1 MDHEN, CDR2 SYDVKM. The CDR3 loop reads CASSFGILKQGHGLVAFF. Written as DNA, the CDR3 is TGTGCCAGCAGTTTTGGGATTCTGAAACAGGGGCACGGGCTCGTAGCTTTCTTT.

The DNA for the CDR3 is TGTGCCAGCGCCGGGACAGGGCATGAAAAACTGTTTTTT. It codes for CASAGTGHEKLFF. This rearrangement joins TRBV7-2 to TRBJ1-4; 9 nucleotides match TRBD1. Looked up from germline, CDR1 is SGHTA and CDR2 is FQGNSA. The CDR3 has 13 amino acids. The V and J ends lost 8 bases and 6 bases, in that order; junction bases with no gene match: 4.

V and J are TRBV6-5 and TRBJ1-2; no clear D gene. Trimming removed 4 bases at V and 3 bases at J, with 6 bases between. CDR3 length: 12 amino acids. In germline, CDR1 is MNHEY, CDR2 SVGAGI. Written as DNA, the CDR3 is TGTGCCAGCAGTTCTTCAGACTATGGCTACACCTTC. Amino acid sequence: CASSSSDYGYTF.

The rearrangement links TRBV19 to TRBJ2-1, with TRBD2 identical over 11 bases. CDR3 length: 17 residues. V gave up 5 bases and J gave up 5 bases; unmatched junction bases: 11. Germline V gene lookup returns CDR1 LNHDA and CDR2 SQIVND (reference sequence). For the CDR3, the DNA is TGTGCCAGTAGTCAAAGTAGCGGGAGGGGAGTGGACAATGAGCAGTTCTTC. Protein: CASSQSSGRGVDNEQFF. The entire variable domain, with the rest obtained from reference TRBV19 and TRBJ2-1, is as follows: DGGITQSPKYLFRKEGQNVTLSCEQNLNHDAMYWYRQDPGQGLRLIYYSQIVNDFQKGDIAEGYSVSREKKESFPLTVTSAQKNPTAFYLCASSQSSGRGVDNEQFFGPGTRLTVL.

The chain joins TRBV27 to TRBJ2-7; 11 bases map to TRBD1. Per the germline V gene, CDR1 is MNHEY and CDR2 is SMNVEV (reference sequence). The trim removed 5 bases at V and 4 bases at J, leaving 10 bases unmatched. The CDR3 covers 16 residues. The CDR3 region has the DNA TGTGCCAGCAGTACCACCCCGGGACAGGGGGAATACGAGCAGTACTTC. It yields the protein CASSTTPGQGEYEQYF.

The V and J genes are TRBV27 and TRBJ2-2; TRBD1 agrees at 9 bases. The germline gives CDR1 MNHEY, CDR2 SMNVEV (reference sequence). The CDR3 is 15 amino acids. V shed 2 bases, J shed 7 bases, and the junction held 5 bases outside the gene matches. The CDR3 sequence is CASSLRDRVYGELFF. In DNA, the CDR3 is TGTGCCAGCAGTTTACGGGACAGGGTGTACGGGGAGCTGTTTTTT.

The chain links TRBV9 to TRBJ2-2, with TRBD2 identical over 11 bases. CDR1 SGDLS and CDR2 YYNGEE come from the germline V gene. The trim removed 0 bases at V and 3 bases at J, leaving 7 bases unmatched. The CDR3 consists of 18 residues. The chain's CDR3 is CASSVGASGRIYTGELFF. The DNA of the CDR3 is TGTGCCAGCAGCGTAGGGGCTAGCGGGAGGATTTACACCGGGGAGCTGTTTTTT.

This chain connects TRBV11-2 to TRBJ2-5; D uncertain. This CDR3 region has 14 residues. Between the trimmed V and J ends, which lost 3 bases and 4 bases, there was a span of 12 bases. Germline CDR1 reads SGHAT; CDR2 reads FQNNGV. The CDR3 bases are TGTGCCAGCAGCTTCGGCGGATCCGTAGAGACCCAGTACTTC. Protein: CASSFGGSVETQYF.

The rearrangement links TRBV5-1 to TRBJ2-3, with D unclear. This CDR3 region has 12 residues. Trimming pared 2 bases from V and 5 bases from J, leaving 6 bases between. Germline CDR1 reads SGHRS; CDR2 reads YFSETQ. CDR3 in DNA: TGCGCCAGCAGCTTAAGAGGAGATACGCAGTATTTT. This codes for CASSLRGDTQYF.

The chain recombines TRBV30 with TRBJ2-1; D is ambiguous. The CDR3 is 13 residues long. The germline gives CDR1 GTSNPN, CDR2 SVGIG (reference sequence). Trimming cost V 0 bases and J 3 bases, with 6 bases left between them. CDR3 nucleotide sequence: TGTGCCTGGAGTGTAAACAGCTACAATGAGCAGTTCTTC. This encodes CAWSVNSYNEQFF. Full variable domain (remainder filled in from reference TRBV30 and TRBJ2-1): SQTIHQWPATLVQPVGSPLSLECTVEGTSNPNLYWYRQAAGRGLQLLFYSVGIGQISSEVPQNLSASRPQDRQFILSSKKLLLSDSGFYLCAWSVNSYNEQFFGPGTRLTVL.

This rearrangement joins TRBV6-2 or TRBV6-3 to TRBJ2-7, with TRBD2 matching over 10 bases. Germline V gene data show CDR1 as MNHEY and CDR2 as SVGEGT. The CDR3 runs to 16 residues. V trimming: 6 bases; J trimming: 6 bases; junction bases outside the gene matches: 14. The CDR3 DNA is TGTGCCAGCAGCCCCCACCTCCTAGCGGGAGAACCCGAGCAGTACTTC. This encodes CASSPHLLAGEPEQYF.